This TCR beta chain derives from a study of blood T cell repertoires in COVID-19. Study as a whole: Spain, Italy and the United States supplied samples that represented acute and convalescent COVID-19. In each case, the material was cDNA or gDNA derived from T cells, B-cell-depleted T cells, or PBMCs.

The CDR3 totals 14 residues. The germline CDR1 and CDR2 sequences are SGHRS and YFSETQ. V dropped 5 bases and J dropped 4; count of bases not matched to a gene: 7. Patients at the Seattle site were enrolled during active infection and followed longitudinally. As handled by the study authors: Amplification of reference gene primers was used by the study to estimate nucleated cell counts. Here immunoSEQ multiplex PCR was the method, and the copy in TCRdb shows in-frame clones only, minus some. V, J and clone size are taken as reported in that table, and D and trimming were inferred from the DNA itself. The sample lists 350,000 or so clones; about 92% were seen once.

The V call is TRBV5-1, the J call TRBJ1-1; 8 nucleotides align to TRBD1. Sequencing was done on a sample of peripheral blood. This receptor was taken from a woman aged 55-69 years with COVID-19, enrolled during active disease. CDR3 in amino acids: CASRSRQGRTEAFF. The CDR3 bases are TGCGCCAGCAGGTCCCGACAGGGGCGCACTGAAGCTTTCTTT.